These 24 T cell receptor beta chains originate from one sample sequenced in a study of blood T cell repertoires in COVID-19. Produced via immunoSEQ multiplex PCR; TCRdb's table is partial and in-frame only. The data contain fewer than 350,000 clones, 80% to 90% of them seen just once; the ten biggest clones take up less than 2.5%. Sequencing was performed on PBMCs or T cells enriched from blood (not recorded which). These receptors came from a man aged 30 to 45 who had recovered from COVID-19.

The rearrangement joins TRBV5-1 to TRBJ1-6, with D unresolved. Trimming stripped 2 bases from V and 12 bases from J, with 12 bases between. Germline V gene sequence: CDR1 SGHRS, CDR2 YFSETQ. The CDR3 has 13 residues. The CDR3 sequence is CASSFAGQEPLHF. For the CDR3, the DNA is TGCGCCAGCAGCTTTGCAGGCCAGGAACCCCTCCACTTT.

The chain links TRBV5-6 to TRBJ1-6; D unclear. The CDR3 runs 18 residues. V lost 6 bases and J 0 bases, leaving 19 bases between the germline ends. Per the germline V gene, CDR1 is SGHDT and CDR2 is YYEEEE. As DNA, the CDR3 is TGTGCCAGCACCGTTCGGAGAGAAGCGAGCTCCTATAATTCACCCCTCCACTTT. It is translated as CASTVRREASSYNSPLHF.

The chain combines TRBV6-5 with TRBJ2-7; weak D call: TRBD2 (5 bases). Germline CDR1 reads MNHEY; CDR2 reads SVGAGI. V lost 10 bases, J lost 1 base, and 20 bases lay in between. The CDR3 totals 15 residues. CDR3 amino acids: CATQLEGLQSYEQYF. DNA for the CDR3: TGTGCCACCCAACTAGAGGGCTTACAATCCTACGAGCAGTACTTC.

This chain's CDR3 is CASSQDQGNGEQYF. CDR3 in DNA: TGTGCCAGCAGCCAAGATCAGGGGAACGGCGAGCAGTACTTC. This chain joins TRBV3-1 (or the pseudogene TRBV3-2) and TRBJ2-7; a weak D match, TRBD1 (6 bases). The length of the CDR3 is 14 residues. V dropped 0 bases and J dropped 6 bases, with 12 bases sitting between them. The germline CDR1 and CDR2 sequences are LGHDT and YNNKEL (reference sequence).

The DNA for the CDR3 is TGTGCCAGCACCACAGGGGGCCCTGAGCAGTTCTTC. Translation: CASTTGGPEQFF. The rearrangement uses TRBV2 and TRBJ2-1, with 9 bases that match TRBD1. The CDR3 totals 12 residues. Germline V gene data show CDR1 as SNHLY and CDR2 as FYNNEI. The J segment lost 9 bases and the V segment lost 7 bases, leaving 4 bases of the junction unmatched.

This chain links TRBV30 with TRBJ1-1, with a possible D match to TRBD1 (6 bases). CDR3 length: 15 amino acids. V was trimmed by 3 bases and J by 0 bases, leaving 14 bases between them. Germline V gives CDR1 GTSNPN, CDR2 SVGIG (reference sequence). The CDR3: CAWSADRPLNTEAFF. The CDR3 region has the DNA TGTGCCTGGAGCGCGGACAGACCATTGAACACTGAAGCTTTCTTT.

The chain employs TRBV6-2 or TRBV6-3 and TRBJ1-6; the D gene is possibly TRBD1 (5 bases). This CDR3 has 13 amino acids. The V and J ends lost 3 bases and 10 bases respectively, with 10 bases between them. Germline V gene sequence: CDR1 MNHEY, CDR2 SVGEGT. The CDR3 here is CASSYLDRSPLHF. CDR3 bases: TGTGCCAGCAGTTATCTCGACAGATCACCCCTCCACTTT.

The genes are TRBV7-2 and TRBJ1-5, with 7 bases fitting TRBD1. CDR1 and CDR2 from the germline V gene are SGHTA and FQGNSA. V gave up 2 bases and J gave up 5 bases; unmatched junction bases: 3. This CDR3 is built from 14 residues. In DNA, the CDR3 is TGTGCCAGCAGCTTACAGCAGGGGGATCAGCCCCAGCATTTT. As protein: CASSLQQGDQPQHF. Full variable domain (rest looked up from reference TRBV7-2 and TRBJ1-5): GAGVSQSPSNKVTEKGKDVELRCDPISGHTALYWYRQSLGQGLEFLIYFQGNSAPDKSGLPSDRFSAERTGGSVSTLTIQRTQQEDSAVYLCASSLQQGDQPQHFGDGTRLSIL.

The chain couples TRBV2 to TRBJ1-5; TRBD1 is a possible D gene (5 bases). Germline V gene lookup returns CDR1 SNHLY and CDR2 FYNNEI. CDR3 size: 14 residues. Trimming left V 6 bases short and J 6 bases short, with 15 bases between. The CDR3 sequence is CASSNMGLSQPQHF. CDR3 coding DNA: TGTGCCAGCAGCAACATGGGACTTAGTCAGCCCCAGCATTTT. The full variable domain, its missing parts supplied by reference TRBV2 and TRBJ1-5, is EPEVTQTPSHQVTQMGQEVILRCVPISNHLYFYWYRQILGQKVEFLVSFYNNEISEKSEIFDDQFSVERPDGSNFTLKIRSTKLEDSAMYFCASSNMGLSQPQHFGDGTRLSIL.

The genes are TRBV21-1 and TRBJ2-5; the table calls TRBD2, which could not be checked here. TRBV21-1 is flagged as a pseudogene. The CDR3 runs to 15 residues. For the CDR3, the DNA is TGTGCCAGCAGCAAAGCGCTTCGGGGAGGGGAGACCCAGTACTTC. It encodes CASSKALRGGETQYF.

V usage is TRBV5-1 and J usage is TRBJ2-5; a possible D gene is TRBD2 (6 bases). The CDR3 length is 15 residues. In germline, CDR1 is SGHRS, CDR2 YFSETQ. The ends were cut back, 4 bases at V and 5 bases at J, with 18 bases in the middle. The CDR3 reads CASSLEGREVETQYF. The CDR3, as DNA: TGCGCCAGCAGCCTAGAGGGCAGGGAGGTTGAGACCCAGTACTTC.

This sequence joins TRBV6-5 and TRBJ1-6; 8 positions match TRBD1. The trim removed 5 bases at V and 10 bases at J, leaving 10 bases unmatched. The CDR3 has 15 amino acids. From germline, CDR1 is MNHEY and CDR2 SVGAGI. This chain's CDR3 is CASSRRTGNYSPLHF. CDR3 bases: TGTGCCAGCAGTCGACGGACAGGGAATTACTCACCCCTCCACTTT.

Here the CDR3 reads CAWGTGIHEQYF. Here the CDR3 DNA reads TGTGCCTGGGGAACAGGGATCCACGAGCAGTACTTC. The chain employs TRBV30 and TRBJ2-7, with a possible D match to TRBD1 (6 bases). Trimming took 5 bases from V and 5 from J, leaving 13 bases between them. The CDR3 covers 12 residues. CDR1 and CDR2 (germline): GTSNPN, SVGIG (reference sequence).

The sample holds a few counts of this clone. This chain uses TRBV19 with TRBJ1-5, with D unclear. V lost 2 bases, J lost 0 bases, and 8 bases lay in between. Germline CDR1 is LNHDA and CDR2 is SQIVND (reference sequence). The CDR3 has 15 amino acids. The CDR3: CASSIQVYSNQPQHF. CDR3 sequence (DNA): TGTGCCAGTAGTATACAGGTGTATAGCAATCAGCCCCAGCATTTT. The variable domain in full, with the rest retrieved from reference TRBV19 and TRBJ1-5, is DGGITQSPKYLFRKEGQNVTLSCEQNLNHDAMYWYRQDPGQGLRLIYYSQIVNDFQKGDIAEGYSVSREKKESFPLTVTSAQKNPTAFYLCASSIQVYSNQPQHFGDGTRLSIL.

CDR3 loop: CALGGTGCEGNEKLFF. The CDR3 DNA follows: TGTGCCCTCGGGGGGACAGGGTGCGAAGGGAATGAAAAACTGTTTTTT. The V call is TRBV7-3, the J call TRBJ1-4; 9 bases match TRBD1. This CDR3 is built from 16 residues. After removal of 11 bases from V and 5 bases from J, the junction contained 15 bases not matched to a gene. Germline CDR1 reads SGHTA; CDR2 reads FQGTGA.

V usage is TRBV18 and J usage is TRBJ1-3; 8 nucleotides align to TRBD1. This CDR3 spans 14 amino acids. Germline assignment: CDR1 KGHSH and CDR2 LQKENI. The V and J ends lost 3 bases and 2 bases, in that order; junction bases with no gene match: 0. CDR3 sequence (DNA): TGTGCCAGCTCACCGGACAGGGCTGGAAACACCATATATTTT. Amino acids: CASSPDRAGNTIYF.

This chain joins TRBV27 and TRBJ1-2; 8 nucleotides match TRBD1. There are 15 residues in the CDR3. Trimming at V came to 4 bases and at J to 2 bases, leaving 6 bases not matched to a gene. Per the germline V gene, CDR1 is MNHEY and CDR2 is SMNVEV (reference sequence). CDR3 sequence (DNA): TGTGCCAGCAGTTCCCGGGACAGGTTGAACTATGGCTACACCTTC. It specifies CASSSRDRLNYGYTF.

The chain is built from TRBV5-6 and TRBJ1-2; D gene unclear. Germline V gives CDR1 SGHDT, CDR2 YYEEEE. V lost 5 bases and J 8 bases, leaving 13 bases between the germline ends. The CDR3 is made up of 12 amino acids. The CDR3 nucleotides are TGTGCCAGCAGTTTGCGAGAGCTGGGCTACACCTTC. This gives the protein CASSLRELGYTF. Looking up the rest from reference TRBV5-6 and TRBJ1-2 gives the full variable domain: DAGVTQSPTHLIKTRGQQVTLRCSPKSGHDTVSWYQQALGQGPQFIFQYYEEEERQRGNFPDRFSGHQFPNYSSELNVNALLLGDSALYLCASSLRELGYTFGSGTRLTVV.

As DNA, the CDR3 is TGTGCCAGCAGCTATCAGGGAACCCCTGAAGCTTTCTTT. It specifies CASSYQGTPEAFF. This sequence joins TRBV2 and TRBJ1-1, with TRBD1 as a possible D gene (5 bases). The CDR3 extends over 13 amino acids. The V end lost 6 bases, the J end lost 6 bases, and 14 bases lay between the germline ends. Germline CDR1 and CDR2: SNHLY and FYNNEI.

The chain's CDR3 is CASSPPLGQGLAKSSYEQYF. The CDR3 DNA is TGTGCCAGCTCACCACCCCTCGGACAGGGCCTAGCGAAGAGCTCCTACGAGCAGTACTTC. V usage is TRBV18 and J usage is TRBJ2-7; 8 bases map to TRBD1. CDR3 size: 20 residues. V shed 0 bases, J shed 0 bases, and the junction held 16 bases outside the gene matches. Germline V gives CDR1 KGHSH, CDR2 LQKENI.

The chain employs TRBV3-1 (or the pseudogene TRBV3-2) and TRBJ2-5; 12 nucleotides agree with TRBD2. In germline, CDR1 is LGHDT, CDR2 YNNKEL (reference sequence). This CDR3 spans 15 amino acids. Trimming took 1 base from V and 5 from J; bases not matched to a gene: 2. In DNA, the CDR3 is TGTGCCAGCAGCCAAGGACTAGCGGGGGCGGAGACCCAGTACTTC. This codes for CASSQGLAGAETQYF.

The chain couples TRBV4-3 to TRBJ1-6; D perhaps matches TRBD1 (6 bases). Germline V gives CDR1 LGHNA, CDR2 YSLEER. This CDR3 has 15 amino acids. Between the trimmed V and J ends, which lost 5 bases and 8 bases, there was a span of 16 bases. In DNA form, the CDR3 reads TGCGCCAGCAGCACCAGGAGCAGGGGCGATTCACCCCTCCACTTT. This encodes CASSTRSRGDSPLHF.

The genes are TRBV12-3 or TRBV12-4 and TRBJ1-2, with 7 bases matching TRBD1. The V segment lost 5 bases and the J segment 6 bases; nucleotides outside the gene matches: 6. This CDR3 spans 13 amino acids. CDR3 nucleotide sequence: TGTGCCAGCAGTGTGACAGGGAGAGATGGCTACACCTTC. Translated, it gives CASSVTGRDGYTF.

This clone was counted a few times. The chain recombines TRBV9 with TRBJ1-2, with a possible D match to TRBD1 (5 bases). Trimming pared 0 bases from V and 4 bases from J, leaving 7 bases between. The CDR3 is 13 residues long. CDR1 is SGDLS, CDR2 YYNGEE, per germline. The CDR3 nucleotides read TGTGCCAGCAGCGTAGAAGACAGCTATGGCTACACCTTC. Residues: CASSVEDSYGYTF.